The clone carrying this TCR beta chain was counted ten times or more. Its specificity is unknown. This sample is part of a study of CD8 T cells in ankylosing spondylitis. Findings and caveats of the study: Matched ankylosing spondylitis synovial fluid reportedly contained a significantly enriched population of disease-linked clones. Prior work had noted some motif variants in reactive arthritis blood and synovial fluid. Within peripheral blood, clones linked to disease were CD8+ and relatively rare.

Quantitative barcoded 5'-RACE was used to prepare TCR beta libraries. TCRdb re-called the 5' RACE reads with MiXCR, one entry per CDR3 protein. The sample includes some 250,000 distinct CDR3 sequences, 20% to 30% of them seen just once. V shed 5 bases, J shed 4 bases, and the junction held 6 bases outside the gene matches. Germline V CDR1 and CDR2: SNHLY, FYNNEI. This CDR3 is 15 amino acids long. The origin of this receptor is a male donor with ankylosing spondylitis or in good health (not recorded which). The sample comprised blood, either unsorted or a sorted T cell fraction (not recorded which). The rearrangement joins TRBV2 to TRBJ1-5; 9 bases agree with TRBD1. The CDR3 coding sequence is TGTGCCAGCAGTCGCGGGGACAGGGCGAATCAGCCCCAGCATTTT. This gives the protein CASSRGDRANQPQHF.